Presented here are 4 T cell receptor beta chains from one specimen sequenced in a study of regulatory T cells in long-lasting Graves disease. The sample's time point: persistent/refractory GD, antithyroid drugs over 5 years with positive TRAb. PBMCs provided the RNA from which the TCR library was made. CDR3 regions were amplified by Arm-PCR using iRepertoire HTBI primers to build TCR beta libraries. MiXCR was run by TCRdb on the multiplex PCR reads, yielding one entry per CDR3 protein. The sample contains a few hundred thousand distinct CDR3 sequences, roughly 23% of which appear only once. The material sequenced was peripheral blood mononuclear cells (PBMCs), taken when the disease was refractory, from a patient treated with antithyroid drugs. Source of these receptors: a female donor with Graves disease.

This clonotype was seen ten or more times. The V call is TRBV28, the J call TRBJ1-2; the D gene is possibly TRBD1 (6 bases). V was shortened by 7 bases and J by 7 bases, with 19 bases between the two germline ends. The germline V gene encodes CDR1 MDHEN and CDR2 SYDVKM. This CDR3 has 14 residues. The CDR3 coding sequence is TGTGCCAGCACTGATCCGGGACACCCATTTGGCTACACCTTC. Its translation is CASTDPGHPFGYTF.

This clonotype turned up a few times. V gene TRBV19 combines with J gene TRBJ1-2; tentative D call: TRBD1 (6 bases). Trimming stripped 8 bases from V and 5 bases from J, with 12 bases between. CDR1 and CDR2 from the germline V gene are LNHDA and SQIVND (reference sequence). This CDR3 is 12 amino acids long. The DNA of the CDR3 is TGTGCCAGTGGCCAAACAGGGTATGGCTACACCTTC. Encoded protein: CASGQTGYGYTF. Based on the CDR3 plus reference TRBV19 and TRBJ1-2, the full variable domain is DGGITQSPKYLFRKEGQNVTLSCEQNLNHDAMYWYRQDPGQGLRLIYYSQIVNDFQKGDIAEGYSVSREKKESFPLTVTSAQKNPTAFYLCASGQTGYGYTFGSGTRLTVV.

This clonotype occurred many times. The chain combines TRBV6-1 with TRBJ1-4; tentatively, D is TRBD1 (6 bases). The CDR3 has 14 residues. Germline values: CDR1 MNHNS, CDR2 SASEGT. Trimming pared 3 bases from V and 7 bases from J, leaving 12 bases between. In DNA, the CDR3 is TGTGCCAGCAGTGACAGGGGATGGGGTGAAAAACTGTTTTTT. This translates into CASSDRGWGEKLFF.

This clonotype was observed a handful of times. The chain combines TRBV12-3 or TRBV12-4 with TRBJ2-2; weak D call: TRBD2 (6 bases). This CDR3 is built from 15 residues. V was trimmed by 3 bases and J by 1 base, leaving 9 bases between them. The CDR3 spells CASSFGTWNTGELFF. In nucleotides, the CDR3 is TGTGCCAGCAGTTTTGGGACTTGGAACACCGGGGAGCTGTTTTTT.